The sample holds many counts of the clone carrying this TCR beta chain. First-strand cDNA relied on TRAV- and TRBV-specific primers spanning alpha and beta chains. PCR amplification of the TCRs was performed with Phusion for 15 to 25 PCR cycles, and it relied on a constant-region primer together with a V-primer adapter. Researchers amplified the isolated mRNA using in vitro transcription. TCRdb used MiXCR to reprocess the reads, holding one entry per CDR3 protein. The sample contains tens of thousands of distinct CDR3 sequences, 9.4% of which appear only once. The time point was: before trial treatment. The sample comes from a study of low-dose radiotherapy and immunotherapy resistance in tumors. On the study more broadly: Every six weeks patients received intravenous ipilimumab 1 mg/kg, and every two weeks they received intravenous nivolumab 240 mg.

The sequenced sample was PBMCs, obtained before treatment. This receptor was obtained from a male donor with prostate cancer.

DNA for the CDR3: TGTGCCAGCGCGGGGGTTTCCTACGAGCAGTACTTC. Its protein product is CASAGVSYEQYF. This chain links TRBV7-2 with TRBJ2-7, with 7 nucleotides matching TRBD2. Germline CDR1 is SGHTA and CDR2 is FQGNSA. This CDR3 has 12 amino acids. J lost 1 base, V lost 8 bases, and 2 bases had no gene match.